The 32 T cell receptor beta chains below all came from one sample that was sequenced in a study of CD8+ T cells in alopecia areata. Sequencing relied on a cDNA template that was reverse transcribed from extracted RNA. TCRdb keeps only in-frame clones here, not all; method: immunoSEQ multiplex PCR. The sample records 150,000 to 160,000 clones, around half being singletons. The specimen was CD8+ T cells sorted from blood, collected at week 0. The receptors were gathered from a human donor with alopecia areata.

This clone was seen a few times. Different DNA sequences within this sample yield the same CDR3. The chain employs TRBV30 and TRBJ2-3; D tentatively reads TRBD1 or TRBD2 (5 bases each). Trimming removed 0 bases from V and 4 bases from J, with 5 bases in between. The length of the CDR3 is 12 residues. The germline V gene has CDR1 GTSNPN and CDR2 SVGIG (reference sequence). The CDR3 here is CAWSVGADTQYF. In DNA form, the CDR3 reads TGTGCCTGGAGTGTGGGGGCAGATACGCAGTATTTT.

In its sample, this clone was seen a few times. The chain recombines TRBV4-3 with TRBJ2-7, with D possibly TRBD1 on 6 matching bases. From germline, CDR1 is LGHNA and CDR2 YSLEER. Trimming pared 1 base from V and 3 bases from J, leaving 10 bases between. This CDR3 comprises 14 residues. The CDR3 sequence: CASSQARGSYEQYF. As DNA, the CDR3 is TGCGCCAGCAGCCAAGCGAGGGGGAGCTACGAGCAGTACTTC.

This clone was picked up one time. The chain recombines TRBV27 with TRBJ2-3; D call uncertain. The CDR3 covers 13 residues. Germline V lookup: CDR1 MNHEY, CDR2 SMNVEV (reference sequence). V was pared by 5 bases and J by 0 bases, with 6 bases between. The CDR3 nucleotides are TGTGCCAGCAGTGAAGCGAGCACAGATACGCAGTATTTT. This codes for CASSEASTDTQYF.

A few counts support this clone. This chain's CDR3 is CSVVVDYEQYF. The CDR3 DNA follows: TGCAGCGTTGTTGTGGACTACGAGCAGTACTTC. This chain joins TRBV29-1 and TRBJ2-7; D unresolved. The germline V gene encodes CDR1 SQVTM and CDR2 ANQGSEA. Trimming removed 4 bases from V and 3 bases from J, with 7 bases in between. CDR3 length equals 11 residues.

The chain uses TRBV6-5 and TRBJ1-5, with 7 positions matching TRBD1. V shed 5 bases, J shed 6 bases, and the junction held 4 bases outside the gene matches. CDR3 length equals 13 residues. Germline CDR1 reads MNHEY; CDR2 reads SVGAGI. Here the CDR3 reads CASSQGVGQPQHF. The CDR3 nucleotides read TGTGCCAGCAGTCAGGGGGTTGGTCAGCCCCAGCATTTT.

V usage is TRBV5-6 and J usage is TRBJ1-6; D uncertain. This CDR3 has 16 residues. The germline V gene encodes CDR1 SGHDT and CDR2 YYEEEE. Trimming took 5 bases from V and 7 from J, leaving 19 bases between them. In nucleotides, the CDR3 is TGTGCCAGCAGTTACCCCCGTGCGGAGACAAATTCACCCCTCCACTTT. It yields the protein CASSYPRAETNSPLHF.

A note on this clone: At the DNA level, this CDR3 is encoded by other sequences in the same sample as well. V usage is TRBV29-1 and J usage is TRBJ1-2; the D is unclear. Germline assignment: CDR1 SQVTM and CDR2 ANQGSEA. The length of the CDR3 is 13 residues. The germline V and J ends were trimmed by 4 bases and 6 bases, with 15 bases remaining between them. The CDR3 loop is CSVASGVRDGYTF. In DNA, the CDR3 is TGCAGCGTTGCGTCCGGTGTCCGCGATGGCTACACCTTC.

V is TRBV5-1 and J is TRBJ2-1, with 10 nucleotides matching TRBD2. Trimming cost V 4 bases and J 7 bases; bases outside gene matches: 8. The germline CDR1 and CDR2 sequences are SGHRS and YFSETQ. This CDR3 has 15 amino acids. The DNA for the CDR3 is TGCGCCAGCAGCACCAGCGGGGGGGCCGGGAATGAGCAGTTCTTC. Protein: CASSTSGGAGNEQFF.

Comment on this clone: Other nucleotide sequences from this sample produce the same CDR3. The chain uses TRBV30 and TRBJ1-5, with 7 bases matching TRBD1. CDR1 and CDR2 (germline): GTSNPN, SVGIG (reference sequence). V shed 3 bases and J 2 bases; nucleotides not matched to a gene: 1. There are 13 residues in the CDR3. The DNA of the CDR3 is TGTGCCTGGAGCGGGACAGGCAATCAGCCCCAGCATTTT. It encodes CAWSGTGNQPQHF.

This clone has more than one count but fewer than ten. This chain joins TRBV25-1 and TRBJ2-6; D uncertain. The CDR3 sequence is 15 residues long. V lost 4 bases and J lost 3, with 10 bases in between. Germline V lookup: CDR1 MGHDK, CDR2 SYGVNS. The CDR3 sequence is CASSASVGGANVLTF. CDR3 in DNA: TGTGCCAGCAGTGCGTCGGTCGGTGGGGCCAACGTCCTGACTTTC. Together with reference TRBV25-1 and TRBJ2-6, the CDR3 gives the full variable domain: EADIYQTPRYLVIGTGKKITLECSQTMGHDKMYWYQQDPGMELHLIHYSYGVNSTEKGDLSSESTVSRIRTEHFPLTLESARPSHTSQYLCASSASVGGANVLTFGAGSRLTVL.

Written as DNA, the CDR3 is TGTGCCTGGAGGGTAGGGGGAGTCTCTGGCTACACCTTC. Translation: CAWRVGGVSGYTF. V usage is TRBV30 and J usage is TRBJ1-2; the D gene is possibly TRBD1 (6 bases). V shed 3 bases and J shed 7 bases, with 15 bases lying between them. Germline V gene sequence: CDR1 GTSNPN, CDR2 SVGIG (reference sequence). The CDR3 is 13 residues long.

The V gene is TRBV7-2, the J gene TRBJ2-7, with D perhaps matching TRBD1 or TRBD2 (5 bases each). V lost 5 bases and J 2 bases, leaving 13 bases between the germline ends. Germline V gene lookup returns CDR1 SGHTA and CDR2 FQGNSA. The CDR3 loop spans 14 amino acids. CDR3 nucleotide sequence: TGTGCCAGCAGCCCCCCGGGGCTCACCTACGAGCAGTACTTC. The encoded protein is CASSPPGLTYEQYF.

The genes are TRBV9 and TRBJ1-2, with TRBD1 matching 7 bases. Trimming took 0 bases from V and 13 from J; bases not matched to a gene: 12. The length of the CDR3 is 14 residues. Per the germline V gene, CDR1 is SGDLS and CDR2 is YYNGEE. CDR3 in DNA: TGTGCCAGCAGCGTAGAAGGGGACAGAGGGCTCTTCACCTTC. Amino acid sequence: CASSVEGDRGLFTF.

CDR3 sequence (DNA): TGCGCCAGCAGTTGGACGGGACAGGGGAGGGACACTGAAGCTTTCTTT. Translated, it gives CASSWTGQGRDTEAFF. The genes are TRBV5-1 and TRBJ1-1, with 10 bases identical to TRBD1. The V gene's germline CDR1 is SGHRS and CDR2 YFSETQ. The CDR3 is 16 amino acids. V shed 5 bases, J shed 3 bases, and the junction held 10 bases outside the gene matches.

The gene calls are TRBV11-3 and TRBJ2-1; D is uncertain. The V gene lost 5 bases and the J gene lost 4 bases, with 12 bases spanning the gap. From germline, CDR1 is SGHNT and CDR2 YENEEA. The CDR3 contains 14 residues. The CDR3 DNA follows: TGTGCCAGCAGCGCCCGTTCCGCATACAATGAGCAGTTCTTC. Translated, it gives CASSARSAYNEQFF. Based on the CDR3 plus reference TRBV11-3 and TRBJ2-1, the full variable domain is EAGVVQSPRYKIIEKKQPVAFWCNPISGHNTLYWYLQNLGQGPELLIRYENEEAVDDSQLPKDRFSAERLKGVDSTLKIQPAELGDSAVYLCASSARSAYNEQFFGPGTRLTVL.

This chain joins TRBV29-1 and TRBJ2-1; TRBD1 is a possible D gene (5 bases). Deletions cut 3 bases from V and 2 bases from J, with 17 bases between. There are 16 residues in the CDR3. Germline loops: CDR1 SQVTM, CDR2 ANQGSEA. CDR3 region: CSVDRSDSTTYNEQFF. CDR3 DNA: TGCAGCGTTGACAGGTCTGACAGTACTACCTACAATGAGCAGTTCTTC.

The chain links TRBV30 to TRBJ2-1; D call uncertain. The length of the CDR3 is 14 residues. V lost 2 bases to trimming and J lost 0 bases, with 8 bases between them. CDR1 is GTSNPN and CDR2 is SVGIG in the germline V gene (reference sequence). The CDR3 DNA is TGTGCCTGGAGTCAGGCTACCTCCTACAATGAGCAGTTCTTC. As protein: CAWSQATSYNEQFF.

The J gene is TRBJ2-7, the V gene TRBV30, with no clear D. CDR3 size: 14 residues. The V gene's germline CDR1 is GTSNPN and CDR2 SVGIG (reference sequence). Trimming took 1 base from V and 0 from J, leaving 10 bases between them. CDR3 amino acids: CAWSDVPGSYEQYF. DNA of the CDR3: TGTGCCTGGAGTGATGTACCCGGCTCCTACGAGCAGTACTTC. Complete variable domain (other parts from reference TRBV30 and TRBJ2-7): SQTIHQWPATLVQPVGSPLSLECTVEGTSNPNLYWYRQAAGRGLQLLFYSVGIGQISSEVPQNLSASRPQDRQFILSSKKLLLSDSGFYLCAWSDVPGSYEQYFGPGTRLTVT.

This clone was observed once. The V and J genes are TRBV6-6 and TRBJ2-5; no definite D call. The CDR3 has 11 residues. Trimming took off 2 bases at V and 4 bases at J, with 2 bases between the two ends. Germline CDR1 is MNHNY and CDR2 is SVGAGI (reference sequence). DNA for the CDR3: TGTGCCAGCAGTTACGTAGAGACCCAGTACTTC. Residues: CASSYVETQYF.

This clone was seen just once. The chain uses TRBV15 and TRBJ2-7; D may be TRBD1 or TRBD2 (6 bases each). This CDR3 has 12 amino acids. Trimming left V 8 bases short and J 3 bases short, with 11 bases between. Germline V CDR1 and CDR2: LNHNV, YYDKDF (reference sequence). CDR3 protein: CATGGDIYEQYF. The DNA for the CDR3 is TGTGCCACCGGCGGGGACATCTACGAGCAGTACTTC.

The chain couples TRBV29-1 to TRBJ2-3; D is unresolved. The CDR3 has 15 amino acids. Germline V gives CDR1 SQVTM, CDR2 ANQGSEA. The V end lost 2 bases, the J end lost 0 bases, and 12 bases lay between the germline ends. CDR3 sequence (DNA): TGCAGCGTTGAATGGGCAGAGACTAGCACAGATACGCAGTATTTT. It translates to CSVEWAETSTDTQYF.

The genes are TRBV2 and TRBJ2-3; D ambiguous. The germline V gene has CDR1 SNHLY and CDR2 FYNNEI. This CDR3 has 15 amino acids. V was trimmed by 7 bases and J by 3 bases, leaving 17 bases between them. The chain's CDR3 is CASTNKVFGTDTQYF. DNA for the CDR3: TGTGCCAGCACCAACAAGGTCTTCGGGACAGATACGCAGTATTTT.

The CDR3 nucleotides are TGTGCCAGCAGATCGGACTATAGGCAAGAGACCCAGTACTTC. This codes for CASRSDYRQETQYF. The J gene is TRBJ2-5, the V gene TRBV7-6, with D maybe TRBD2 (6 bases). The CDR3 is 14 residues long. Germline V gene data show CDR1 as SGHVS and CDR2 as FNYEAQ. Trimming left V 6 bases short and J 2 bases short, with 13 bases between.

This clone was detected only a few times. The chain uses TRBV5-1 and TRBJ1-1, with D unclear. CDR1 is SGHRS, CDR2 YFSETQ, per germline. There are 13 residues in the CDR3. Trimming removed 4 bases at V and 0 bases at J, with 7 bases between. CDR3 region: CASSPGLNTEAFF. The DNA of the CDR3 is TGCGCCAGCAGCCCCGGGCTGAACACTGAAGCTTTCTTT. Based on the CDR3 plus reference TRBV5-1 and TRBJ1-1, the full variable domain is KAGVTQTPRYLIKTRGQQVTLSCSPISGHRSVSWYQQTPGQGLQFLFEYFSETQRNKGNFPGRFSGRQFSNSRSEMNVSTLELGDSALYLCASSPGLNTEAFFGQGTRLTVV.

This clone was recorded a few times. The V gene is TRBV7-6, the J gene TRBJ1-5; tentative D call: TRBD1 (5 bases). CDR3 length equals 14 residues. Trimming stripped 1 base from V and 9 bases from J, with 13 bases between. CDR1 SGHVS and CDR2 FNYEAQ come from the germline V gene. CDR3 bases: TGTGCCAGCAGCTTAGGCGGGCCCGGGGCGCCCCAGCATTTT. Translation gives CASSLGGPGAPQHF. Drawing the rest from reference TRBV7-6 and TRBJ1-5, the complete variable domain is GAGVSQSPRYKVTKRGQDVALRCDPISGHVSLYWYRQALGQGPEFLTYFNYEAQQDKSGLPNDRFSAERPEGSISTLTIQRTEQRDSAMYRCASSLGGPGAPQHFGDGTRLSIL.

This clone has more than one count but fewer than ten. The rearrangement links TRBV4-3 to TRBJ1-4; weak D call: TRBD1 (6 bases). Trimming removed 4 bases from V and 7 bases from J, with 19 bases in between. The CDR3 totals 16 residues. Germline-derived CDR1 and CDR2 are LGHNA and YSLEER. The CDR3 protein is CASSPEQGTVSEKLFF. As DNA, the CDR3 is TGCGCCAGCAGCCCGGAACAGGGTACAGTCAGTGAAAAACTGTTTTTT.

The J gene is TRBJ2-7, the V gene TRBV6-6, with D maybe TRBD2 (5 bases). V was pared by 0 bases and J by 8 bases, with 11 bases between. Germline V lookup: CDR1 MNHNY, CDR2 SVGAGI (reference sequence). CDR3 length equals 13 residues. CDR3 bases: TGTGCCAGCAGTTACTCTCCGGGGAAGCAGCAGTACTTC. Translated, it gives CASSYSPGKQQYF.

The CDR3 bases are TGTGCCTTGAAGAGCTCCTATAATTCACCCCTCCACTTT. It specifies CALKSSYNSPLHF. This sequence joins TRBV30 and TRBJ1-6; D call uncertain. The germline CDR1 and CDR2 sequences are GTSNPN and SVGIG (reference sequence). V was trimmed by 7 bases and J by 0 bases, leaving 7 bases between them. CDR3 length: 13 residues.

Only a few counts were recorded for this clone. CDR3 DNA sequence: TGTGCCAGCTCACCGGCTCAGGGGGCGAATGGCTACACCTTC. It is translated as CASSPAQGANGYTF. The chain is built from TRBV18 and TRBJ1-2; 8 nucleotides agree with TRBD1. The germline gives CDR1 KGHSH, CDR2 LQKENI. This CDR3 region has 14 residues. After removal of 3 bases from V and 6 bases from J, the junction contained 6 bases not matched to a gene.

J is TRBJ2-5 and V is TRBV6-5; no definite D call. The CDR3 has 15 amino acids. The germline gives CDR1 MNHEY, CDR2 SVGAGI. The V end lost 4 bases, the J end lost 1 base, and 13 bases lay between the germline ends. Here the CDR3 reads CASSLAGGIQETQYF. The DNA for the CDR3 is TGTGCCAGCAGTTTAGCCGGCGGAATCCAAGAGACCCAGTACTTC.

The CDR3 here is CASRIQGAGETQYF. In DNA, the CDR3 is TGTGCCAGCCGAATACAGGGGGCTGGAGAGACCCAGTACTTC. V and J are TRBV2 and TRBJ2-5; 9 positions agree with TRBD1. Germline lookup yields CDR1 SNHLY and CDR2 FYNNEI. This CDR3 contains 14 residues. The trim removed 8 bases at V and 4 bases at J, leaving 8 bases unmatched.

This chain links TRBV15 with TRBJ2-7; D might be TRBD1 or TRBD2, each matching 7 bases. Trimming removed 4 bases at V and 3 bases at J, with 19 bases between. The CDR3 has 16 residues. Germline CDR1 reads LNHNV; CDR2 reads YYDKDF (reference sequence). CDR3 protein: CATSNTAGAGGYEQYF. CDR3 DNA sequence: TGTGCCACCAGCAACACGGCGGGGGCAGGGGGCTACGAGCAGTACTTC.